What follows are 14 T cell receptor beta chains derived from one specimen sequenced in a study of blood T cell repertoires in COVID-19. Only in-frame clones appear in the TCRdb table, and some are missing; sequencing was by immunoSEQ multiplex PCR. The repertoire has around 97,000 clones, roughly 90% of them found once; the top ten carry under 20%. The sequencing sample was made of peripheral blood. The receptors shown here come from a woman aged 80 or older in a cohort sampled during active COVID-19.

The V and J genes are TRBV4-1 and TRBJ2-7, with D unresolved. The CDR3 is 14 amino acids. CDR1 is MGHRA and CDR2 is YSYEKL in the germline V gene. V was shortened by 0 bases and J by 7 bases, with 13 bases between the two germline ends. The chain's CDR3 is CASSQDNRPGEQYF. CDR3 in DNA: TGCGCCAGCAGCCAAGACAACCGGCCAGGAGAGCAGTACTTC.

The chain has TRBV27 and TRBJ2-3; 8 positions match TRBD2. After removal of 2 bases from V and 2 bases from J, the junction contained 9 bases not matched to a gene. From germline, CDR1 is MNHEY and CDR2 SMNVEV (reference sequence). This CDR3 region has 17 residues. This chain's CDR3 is CASSLKRGRDLTDTQYF. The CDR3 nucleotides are TGTGCCAGCAGTTTAAAGCGGGGGAGGGACCTCACAGATACGCAGTATTTT.

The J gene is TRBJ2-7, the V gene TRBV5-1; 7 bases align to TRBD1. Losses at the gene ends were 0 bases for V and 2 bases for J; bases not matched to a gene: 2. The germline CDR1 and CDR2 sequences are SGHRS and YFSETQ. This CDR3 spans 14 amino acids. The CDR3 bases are TGCGCCAGCAGCTTGGGACAGGGAGCCTACGAGCAGTACTTC. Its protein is CASSLGQGAYEQYF.

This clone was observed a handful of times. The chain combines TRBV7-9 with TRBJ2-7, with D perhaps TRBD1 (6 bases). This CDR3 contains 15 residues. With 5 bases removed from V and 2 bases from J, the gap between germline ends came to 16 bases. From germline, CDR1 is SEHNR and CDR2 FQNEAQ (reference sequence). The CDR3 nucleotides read TGTGCCAGCAGCCCTAGTCCAGGGGCGACCTACGAGCAGTACTTC. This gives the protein CASSPSPGATYEQYF.

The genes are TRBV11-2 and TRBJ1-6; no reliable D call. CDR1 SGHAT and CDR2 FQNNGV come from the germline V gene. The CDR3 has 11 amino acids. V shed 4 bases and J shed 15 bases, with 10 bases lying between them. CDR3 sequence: CASSSQRVLHF. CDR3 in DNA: TGTGCCAGCAGCTCCCAGCGGGTCCTCCACTTT.

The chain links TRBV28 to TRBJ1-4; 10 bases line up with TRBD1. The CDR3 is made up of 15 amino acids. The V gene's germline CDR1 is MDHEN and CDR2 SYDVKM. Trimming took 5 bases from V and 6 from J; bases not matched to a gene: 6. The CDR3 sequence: CASSITGTGDEKLFF. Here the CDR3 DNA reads TGTGCCAGCAGTATTACCGGGACAGGGGATGAAAAACTGTTTTTT. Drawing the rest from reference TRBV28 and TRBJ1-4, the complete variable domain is DVKVTQSSRYLVKRTGEKVFLECVQDMDHENMFWYRQDPGLGLRLIYFSYDVKMKEKGDIPEGYSVSREKKERFSLILESASTNQTSMYLCASSITGTGDEKLFFGSGTQLSVL.

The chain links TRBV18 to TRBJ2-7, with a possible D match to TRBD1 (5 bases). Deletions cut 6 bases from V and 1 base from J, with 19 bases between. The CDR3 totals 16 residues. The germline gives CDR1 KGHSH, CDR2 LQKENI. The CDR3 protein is CASSPTDKRGSYEQYF. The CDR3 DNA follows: TGTGCCAGCTCGCCCACTGACAAAAGGGGATCCTACGAGCAGTACTTC.

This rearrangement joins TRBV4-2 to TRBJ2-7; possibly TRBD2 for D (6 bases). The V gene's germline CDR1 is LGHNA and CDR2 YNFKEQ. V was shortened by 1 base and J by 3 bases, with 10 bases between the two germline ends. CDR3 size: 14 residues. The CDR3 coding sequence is TGTGCCAGCAGCCAAGGGGGAGGTGACTACGAGCAGTACTTC. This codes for CASSQGGGDYEQYF.

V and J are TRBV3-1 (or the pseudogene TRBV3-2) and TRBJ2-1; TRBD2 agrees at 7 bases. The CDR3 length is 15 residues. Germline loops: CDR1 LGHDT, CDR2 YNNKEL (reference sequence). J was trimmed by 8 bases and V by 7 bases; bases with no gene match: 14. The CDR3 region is CASTPSRERSYEQFF. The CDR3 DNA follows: TGTGCCAGCACCCCATCGCGGGAGCGTAGTTATGAGCAGTTCTTC.

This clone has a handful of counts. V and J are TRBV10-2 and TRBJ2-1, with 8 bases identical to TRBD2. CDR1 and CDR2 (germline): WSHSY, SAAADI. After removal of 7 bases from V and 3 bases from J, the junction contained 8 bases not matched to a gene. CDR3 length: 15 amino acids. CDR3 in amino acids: CASIQRGTYYNEQFF. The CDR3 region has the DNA TGCGCCAGCATACAGCGGGGGACCTACTACAATGAGCAGTTCTTC.

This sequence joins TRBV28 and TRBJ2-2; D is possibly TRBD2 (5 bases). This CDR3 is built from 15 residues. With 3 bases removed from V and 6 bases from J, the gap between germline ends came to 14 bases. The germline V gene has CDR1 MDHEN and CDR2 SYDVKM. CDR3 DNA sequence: TGTGCCAGCAGTTTTGGACTCCTCTCGCCCGGGGAGCTGTTTTTT. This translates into CASSFGLLSPGELFF.

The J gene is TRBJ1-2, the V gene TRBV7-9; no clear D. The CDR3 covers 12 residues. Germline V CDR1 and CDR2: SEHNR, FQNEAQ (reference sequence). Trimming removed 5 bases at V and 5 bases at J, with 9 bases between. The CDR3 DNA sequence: TGTGCCAGCAGCCCGAGGAGTTATGGCTACACCTTC. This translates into CASSPRSYGYTF. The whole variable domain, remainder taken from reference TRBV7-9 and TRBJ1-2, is DTGVSQNPRHKITKRGQNVTFRCDPISEHNRLYWYRQTLGQGPEFLTYFQNEAQLEKSRLLSDRFSAERPKGSFSTLEIQRTEQGDSAMYLCASSPRSYGYTFGSGTRLTVV.

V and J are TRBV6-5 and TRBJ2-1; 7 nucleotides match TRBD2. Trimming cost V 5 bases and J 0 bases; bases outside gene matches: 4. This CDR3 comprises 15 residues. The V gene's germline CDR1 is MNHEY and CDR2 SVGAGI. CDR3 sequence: CASSNGGNSYNEQFF. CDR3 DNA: TGTGCCAGCAGTAACGGGGGGAACTCCTACAATGAGCAGTTCTTC.

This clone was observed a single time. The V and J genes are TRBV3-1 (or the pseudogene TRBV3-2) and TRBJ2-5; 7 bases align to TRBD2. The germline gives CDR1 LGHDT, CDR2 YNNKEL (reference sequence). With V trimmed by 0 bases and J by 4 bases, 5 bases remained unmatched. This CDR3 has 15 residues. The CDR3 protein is CASSQEGRGGETQYF. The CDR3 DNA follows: TGTGCCAGCAGCCAAGAAGGGAGGGGCGGAGAGACCCAGTACTTC.